This TCR beta chain derives from a study of immune cell composition in non-small cell lung cancer. Sequencing was performed with immunoSEQ multiplex PCR; in TCRdb, only in-frame clones are kept and a portion is missing. The sample records 5,000 to 7,500 clones, 82% being singletons. Normal lung was sampled as far from the tumour as possible, at least 3 cm. Germline V CDR1 and CDR2: MNHEY, SVGAGI. V trimming: 0 bases; J trimming: 2 bases; junction bases outside the gene matches: 6. The CDR3 spans 16 residues. The sequence derives from a human donor with non-small cell lung cancer. The chain employs TRBV6-5 and TRBJ2-5; 7 bases fit TRBD1. The sequencing input was non-adjacent lung tissue. The CDR3 reads CASSYSGQKPQETQYF. The CDR3 bases are TGTGCCAGCAGTTACTCGGGACAGAAACCTCAAGAGACCCAGTACTTC.